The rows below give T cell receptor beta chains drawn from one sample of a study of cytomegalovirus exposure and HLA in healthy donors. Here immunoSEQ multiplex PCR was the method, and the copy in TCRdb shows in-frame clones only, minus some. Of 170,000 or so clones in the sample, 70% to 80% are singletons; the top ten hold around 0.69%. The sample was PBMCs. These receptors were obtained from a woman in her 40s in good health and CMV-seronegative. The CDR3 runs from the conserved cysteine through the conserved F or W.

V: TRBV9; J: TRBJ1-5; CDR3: CASSVATGFNQPQHF
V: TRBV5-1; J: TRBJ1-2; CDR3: CASSDSGVGAGYTF
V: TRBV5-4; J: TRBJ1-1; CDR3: CASSLWAMNTEAFF
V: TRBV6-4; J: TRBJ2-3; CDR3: CASSDSRASTDTQYF
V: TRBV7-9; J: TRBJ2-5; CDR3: CASSPGSGGGETQYF
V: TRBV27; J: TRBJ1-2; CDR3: CASSITLTGANYGYTF
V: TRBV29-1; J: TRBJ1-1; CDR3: CSVAVRGLRNTEAFF
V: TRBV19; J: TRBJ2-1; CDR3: CASSVGSSYNEQFF
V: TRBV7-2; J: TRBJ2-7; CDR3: CASSLRQGLLYEQYF
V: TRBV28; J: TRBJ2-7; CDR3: CASRLPGQGSSYEQYF
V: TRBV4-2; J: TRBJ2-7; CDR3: CASSAGPIYEQYF
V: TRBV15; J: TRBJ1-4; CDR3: CATSGHRVANEKLFF
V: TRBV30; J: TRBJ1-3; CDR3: CAWSPFMETPGNTIYF
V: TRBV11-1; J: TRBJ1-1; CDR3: CASSTDRARSEAFF
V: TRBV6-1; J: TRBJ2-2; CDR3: CASSEANRAGELFF
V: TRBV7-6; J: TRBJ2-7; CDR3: CASSLGQGETPTYEQYF
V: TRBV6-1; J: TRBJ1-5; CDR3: CASRGQGGQPQHF
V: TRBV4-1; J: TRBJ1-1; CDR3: CASSQVNRVFAEAFF
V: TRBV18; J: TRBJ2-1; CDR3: CASSLDLAGRANEQFF
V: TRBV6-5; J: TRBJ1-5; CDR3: CASSYSGTGYQPQHF
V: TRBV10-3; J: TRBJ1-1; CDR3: CAISSNAGGAAFF
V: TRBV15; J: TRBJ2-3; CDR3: CATSTVEVHTQYF
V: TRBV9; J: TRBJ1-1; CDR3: CASSSGRENTEAFF
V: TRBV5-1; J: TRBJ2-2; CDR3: CASSLRTGSSGELFF
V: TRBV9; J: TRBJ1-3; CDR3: CASSVATGGLTGNTIYF
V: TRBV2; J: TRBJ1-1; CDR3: CASSEAGGGGMNTEAFF
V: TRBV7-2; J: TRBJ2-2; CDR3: CASSEGQNTGELFF
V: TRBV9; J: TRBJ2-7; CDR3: CASSPRGGAAYEQYF
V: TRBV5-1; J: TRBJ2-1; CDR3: CASSSLAGENNEQFF
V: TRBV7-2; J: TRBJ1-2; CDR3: CASSLAGQGSKGYTF
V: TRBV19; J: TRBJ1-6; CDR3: CASSMVSGASSPLHF
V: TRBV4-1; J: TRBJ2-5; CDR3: CASRVSASGTKQYF
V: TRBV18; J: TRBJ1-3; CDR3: CASSPLNDLGGNTIYF
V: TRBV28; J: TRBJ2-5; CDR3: CASSLNDRHQETQYF
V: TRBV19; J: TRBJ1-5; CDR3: CASRLSQHRNQPQHF
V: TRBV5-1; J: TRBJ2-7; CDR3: CASSLWRNSYEQYF
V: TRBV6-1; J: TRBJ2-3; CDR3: CASSEQRDTQYF
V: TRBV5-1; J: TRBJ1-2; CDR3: CASSLGDRVHGYTF
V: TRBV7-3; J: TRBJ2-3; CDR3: CASSLIGATTDTQYF
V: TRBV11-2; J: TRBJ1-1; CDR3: CASSPRPGVELGLNTEAFF
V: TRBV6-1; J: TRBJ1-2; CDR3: CASRGGDGANYGYTF
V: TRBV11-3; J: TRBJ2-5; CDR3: CASSRSSPGTGSETQYF
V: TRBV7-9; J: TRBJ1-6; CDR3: CASSPDSPDPLHF
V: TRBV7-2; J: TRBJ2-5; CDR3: CASSATGGRPETQYF
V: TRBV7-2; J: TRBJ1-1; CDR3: CASSSTGNTEAFF
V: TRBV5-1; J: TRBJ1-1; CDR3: CASSSSGGTTEAFF